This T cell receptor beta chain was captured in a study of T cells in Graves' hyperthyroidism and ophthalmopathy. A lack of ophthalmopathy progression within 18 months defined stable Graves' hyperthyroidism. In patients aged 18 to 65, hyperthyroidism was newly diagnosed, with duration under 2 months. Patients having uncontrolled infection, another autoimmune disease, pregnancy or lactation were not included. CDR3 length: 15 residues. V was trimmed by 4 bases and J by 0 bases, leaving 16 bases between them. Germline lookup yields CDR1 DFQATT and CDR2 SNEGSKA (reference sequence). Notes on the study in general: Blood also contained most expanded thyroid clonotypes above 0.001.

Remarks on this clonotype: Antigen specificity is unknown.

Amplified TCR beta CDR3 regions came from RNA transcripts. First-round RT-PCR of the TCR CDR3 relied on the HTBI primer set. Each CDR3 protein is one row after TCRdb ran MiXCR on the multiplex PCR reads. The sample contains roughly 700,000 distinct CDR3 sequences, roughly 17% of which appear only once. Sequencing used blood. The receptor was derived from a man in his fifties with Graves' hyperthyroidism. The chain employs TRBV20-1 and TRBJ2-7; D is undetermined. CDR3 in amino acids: CSAKPLQGDSYEQYF. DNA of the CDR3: TGCAGTGCTAAGCCCTTACAAGGAGACTCCTACGAGCAGTACTTC.